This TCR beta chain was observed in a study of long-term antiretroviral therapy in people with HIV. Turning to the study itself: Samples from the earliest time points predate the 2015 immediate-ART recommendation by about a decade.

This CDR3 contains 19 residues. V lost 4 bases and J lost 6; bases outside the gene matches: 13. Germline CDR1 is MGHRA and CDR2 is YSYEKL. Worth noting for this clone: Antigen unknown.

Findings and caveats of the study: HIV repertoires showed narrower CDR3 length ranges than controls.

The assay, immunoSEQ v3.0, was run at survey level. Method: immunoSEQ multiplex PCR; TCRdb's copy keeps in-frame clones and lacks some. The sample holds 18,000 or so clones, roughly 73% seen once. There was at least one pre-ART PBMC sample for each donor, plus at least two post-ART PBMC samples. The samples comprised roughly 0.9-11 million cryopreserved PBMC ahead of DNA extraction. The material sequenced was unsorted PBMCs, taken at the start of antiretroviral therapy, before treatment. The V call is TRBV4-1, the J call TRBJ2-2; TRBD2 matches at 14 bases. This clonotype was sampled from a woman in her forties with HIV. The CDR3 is CASSLPGLAGAIPPGELFF. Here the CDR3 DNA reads TGCGCCAGCAGCCTCCCGGGACTAGCGGGGGCCATACCGCCCGGGGAGCTGTTTTTT.